These T cell receptor beta chains were read from a single sample in a study of T cell clonotyping in hematopoietic cell transplantation. Sequencing was performed with immunoSEQ multiplex PCR; in TCRdb, only in-frame clones are kept and a portion is missing. The table has 7,900 or so clones, approximately 90% seen once. The sequences come from PBMCs, collected 100 days after allogeneic stem cell transplant. These receptors were obtained from a male patient aged 18 to 29 who had an allogeneic stem cell transplant from a related donor, so the T cells may come from the graft donor. Some clones in this sample may be carry-over from other donors' samples. Both conserved end residues are part of each CDR3. D genes are given only for firm matches. A row's size may be missing; if present it is once, few, many or a size class.

.	TRBV6-1	TRBJ1-5	.	TGTGCCAGCAGTCTCGACAGCGGCCAGCCCCAGCATTTT	CASSLDSGQPQHF
.	TRBV5-1	TRBJ1-2	TRBD1	TGCGCCAGCAGCAACACCGACAGGGGCGAGGGTGGCTACACCTTC	CASSNTDRGEGGYTF
once	TRBV20-1	TRBJ2-1	.	TGCAGTGCGAGTGGGGTGGGTGAGCAGTTCTTC	CSASGVGEQFF
.	TRBV6-4	TRBJ2-3	TRBD2	TGTGCCAGCAGTGACTCAGCGGGAGGAGGGTCAGATACGCAGTATTTT	CASSDSAGGGSDTQYF
.	TRBV30	TRBJ1-5	.	TGTGCCTGGAGTGCGGACAGACATCAGCCCCAGCATTTT	CAWSADRHQPQHF
once	TRBV7-8	TRBJ2-2	.	TGTGCCAGCAGCTTCAGGTCGAGGGACACCGGGGAGCTGTTTTTT	CASSFRSRDTGELFF
.	TRBV2	TRBJ1-2	.	TGTGCCAGCAGTGGGTTGGACCGCAACTATGGCTACACCTTC	CASSGLDRNYGYTF
.	TRBV6-6	TRBJ1-2	TRBD1	TGTGCCAGCAGTTACTCGACAGGGGGCCGTTATGGCTACACCTTC	CASSYSTGGRYGYTF
.	TRBV7-2	TRBJ2-7	TRBD1	TGTGCCAGCAGCTTATGGACAGGGGCCTACGAGCAGTACTTC	CASSLWTGAYEQYF
.	TRBV30	TRBJ2-5	TRBD1	TGTGCCTGGGGGAACAGGGGTATGGGTCAAGAGACCCAGTACTTC	CAWGNRGMGQETQYF
.	TRBV5-3	TRBJ2-1	.	TGTGCCAGAAGCAACACTAGAAAGGGCCTCAATGAGCAGTTCTTC	CARSNTRKGLNEQFF
once	TRBV6-4	TRBJ1-5	.	TGTGCCAGCAGTGACTCAGGGCAGGGAATCACGCCCCAGCATTTT	CASSDSGQGITPQHF
.	TRBV30	TRBJ2-3	.	TGTGCCTGGAACTGGGGCTCAGATACGCAGTATTTT	CAWNWGSDTQYF
once	TRBV7-2	TRBJ2-2	.	TGTGCCAGCAGCACCGCTATGCGGCCCACCGGGGAGCTGTTTTTT	CASSTAMRPTGELFF
.	TRBV19	TRBJ1-1	.	TGTGCCAGTAGTATTGGCGCCAGGGGTGACACTGAAGCTTTCTTT	CASSIGARGDTEAFF
.	TRBV5-1	TRBJ1-1	TRBD1	TGCGCCAGCAGCTGGGGGACAGGGCCCACTGAAGCTTTCTTT	CASSWGTGPTEAFF
once	TRBV18	TRBJ2-1	.	TGTGCCAGCTCACCCGGATCTCTTATGGACAATGAGCAGTTCTTC	CASSPGSLMDNEQFF
.	TRBV4-3	TRBJ1-1	.	TGCGCCAGCAGCTACACTTTTTGGGCCCCGGGATCGAACACTGAAGCTTTCTTT	CASSYTFWAPGSNTEAFF
.	TRBV11-2	TRBJ1-5	.	TGTGCCAGCAGCTTGGGACAACATCAGCCCCAGCATTTT	CASSLGQHQPQHF
few	TRBV5-1	TRBJ1-1	.	TGCGCCAGCAGCCCTGGGGGGGGGTTGGGCACTGAAGCTTTCTTT	CASSPGGGLGTEAFF
.	TRBV5-4	TRBJ2-1	.	TGTGCCAGCAGCACGCCCGGGACAACCTTCAATGAGCAGTTCTTC	CASSTPGTTFNEQFF
.	TRBV5-1	TRBJ2-2	.	TGCGCCAGCAGCTTGGACTCCCTCGGCGGGGAGCTGTTTTTT	CASSLDSLGGELFF
.	TRBV6-4	TRBJ2-3	TRBD2	TGTGCCAGCAAGCCTAGCGGTTCCACAGATACGCAGTATTTT	CASKPSGSTDTQYF
.	TRBV27	TRBJ1-2	.	TGTGCCAGCAGCTCAACAGGGTCCTATGGCTACACCTTC	CASSSTGSYGYTF
.	TRBV4-2	TRBJ2-1	.	TGTGCCAGCAGCCCTGATACTAGTACCTACAATGAGCAGTTCTTC	CASSPDTSTYNEQFF
.	TRBV9	TRBJ1-3	.	TGTGCCAGCAGCCTGGGACTCTCGTTGAACACCATATATTTT	CASSLGLSLNTIYF
.	TRBV6-6	TRBJ1-1	.	TGTGCCAGCAGTTACTCGAGCCATTTAAACACTGAAGCTTTCTTT	CASSYSSHLNTEAFF
.	TRBV6-5	TRBJ2-1	.	TGTGCCAGCAGTTACGGGGGGCGGCCTAGTGAGCAGTTCTTC	CASSYGGRPSEQFF
.	TRBV5-4	TRBJ1-2	TRBD1	TGTGCCAGCAGCCTGGGGGACAGGGACTATGGCTACACCTTC	CASSLGDRDYGYTF
.	TRBV30	TRBJ2-1	.	TGTGCCTGGAGTTTCTACAATGAGCAGTTCTTC	CAWSFYNEQFF
.	TRBV7-7	TRBJ2-1	TRBD2	TGTGCTAGCAGCTTTACTAGCGGGAGTAATGAGCAGTTCTTC	CASSFTSGSNEQFF
.	TRBV4-2	TRBJ2-1	.	TGTGCCAGCAGCCCCGGCGACCCCTCGAAAAAGTACAATGAGCAGTTCTTC	CASSPGDPSKKYNEQFF
once	TRBV2	TRBJ2-1	TRBD2	TGTGCCAGCAGTGGAGGACTAGCGGGAGGGCTAGGCAATGAGCAGTTCTTC	CASSGGLAGGLGNEQFF
.	TRBV7-3	TRBJ1-1	.	TGTGCCAGCAGCTCGTCGACAGGGAACACTGAAGCTTTCTTT	CASSSSTGNTEAFF
once	TRBV7-8	TRBJ2-1	TRBD2	TGTGCCAGCAGCCCCCCAGCGGGAGCTGTTAACAATGAGCAGTTCTTC	CASSPPAGAVNNEQFF
.	TRBV11-2	TRBJ2-3	TRBD2	TGTGCCAGCAGCTTAGAGGGACTAGCGGGAGGGCGGACAGATACGCAGTATTTT	CASSLEGLAGGRTDTQYF
.	TRBV14	TRBJ2-5	.	TGTGCCAGCAGCCAAGAGCGGGGAACAGAGGGAGAGACCCAGTACTTC	CASSQERGTEGETQYF
.	TRBV7-6	TRBJ2-5	.	TGTGCCAGCAGCTTATACGGCCAGCAAGAGACCCAGTACTTC	CASSLYGQQETQYF
.	TRBV30	TRBJ2-1	TRBD2	TGTGCCTGGGATCCCCTATCTTATGGGGGGGACAATGAGCAGTTCTTC	CAWDPLSYGGDNEQFF
.	TRBV28	TRBJ1-1	.	TGTGCCAGCAGTTTATTGCAGCCTCGAATGAACACTGAAGCTTTCTTT	CASSLLQPRMNTEAFF
.	TRBV5-1	TRBJ2-1	TRBD2	TGCGCCAGCAGCGAAACTAGCGGGAGTTACAATGAGCAGTTCTTC	CASSETSGSYNEQFF
.	TRBV30	TRBJ2-1	.	TGTGCCTGGAGCTGGAGCAAAGGGGAGCAGTTCTTC	CAWSWSKGEQFF
.	TRBV7-8	TRBJ2-2	.	TGTGCCAGCAGCTTAGCGGCAATGAACACCGGGGAGCTGTTTTTT	CASSLAAMNTGELFF
.	TRBV5-6	TRBJ1-2	.	TGTGCCAGCAGCTTGTACCAGTACTATGGCTACACCTTC	CASSLYQYYGYTF
.	TRBV6-6	TRBJ2-1	.	TGTGCCAGCAGTTACTCGACGGGGCAGTTCTTC	CASSYSTGQFF
.	TRBV30	TRBJ2-1	.	TGTGCCTGGACCCAGGGGTTCGGCGATGAGCAGTTCTTC	CAWTQGFGDEQFF
once	TRBV11-3	TRBJ1-1	TRBD1	TGTGCCACACAACAGGGGACTGAAGCTTTCTTT	CATQQGTEAFF
.	TRBV6-5	TRBJ1-5	TRBD1	TGTGCCAGCAGTTACTCGCGGACAGGGGGCTCTGAGCCCCAGCATTTT	CASSYSRTGGSEPQHF
.	TRBV5-6	TRBJ1-4	.	TGTGCCAGCAGCTTGGGGTTACCGAATGAAAAACTGTTTTTT	CASSLGLPNEKLFF
.	TRBV5-1	TRBJ2-2	.	TGCGCCAGCAGCCCGCGGGGACAGTTCGTCGGGGAGCTGTTTTTT	CASSPRGQFVGELFF
.	TRBV19	TRBJ2-1	.	TGTGCCAGTAGTATGCGACAGGGAGGGGATGAGCAGTTCTTC	CASSMRQGGDEQFF
.	TRBV5-1	TRBJ2-5	.	TGCGCCAGCAGCCCCGGGGTAGCGGATCAAGAGACCCAGTACTTC	CASSPGVADQETQYF
.	TRBV29-1	TRBJ1-4	.	TGCAGCGTTGACACACAGGGAGGTGGGGTCGGTAAACTGTTTTTT	CSVDTQGGGVGKLFF
few	TRBV5-3	TRBJ2-2	.	TGTGCCAGAAGCTTCGGACAGAGCCCTAGGGGGCTGTTTTTT	CARSFGQSPRGLFF
once	TRBV30	TRBJ1-2	.	TGTGCCTGGAGCGTGGGCTCGGCCTCCCGTCACACCTTC	CAWSVGSASRHTF
.	TRBV5-1	TRBJ1-4	.	TGCGCCAGCAGCTTGAACTCTTTAAGTGAAAAACTGTTTTTT	CASSLNSLSEKLFF
.	TRBV5-8	TRBJ2-1	TRBD2	TGTGCCAGCAGCCCTCCTTTTACTAGCGGCCCCACCTACAATGAGCAGTTCTTC	CASSPPFTSGPTYNEQFF
.	TRBV13	TRBJ2-5	.	TGTGCCAGCAGCTTAGGCCGACAGGAAGAGACCCAGTACTTC	CASSLGRQEETQYF
once	TRBV19	TRBJ1-1	.	TGTGCCAGTAGTATAGGACAGCTCACTGAAGCTTTCTTT	CASSIGQLTEAFF